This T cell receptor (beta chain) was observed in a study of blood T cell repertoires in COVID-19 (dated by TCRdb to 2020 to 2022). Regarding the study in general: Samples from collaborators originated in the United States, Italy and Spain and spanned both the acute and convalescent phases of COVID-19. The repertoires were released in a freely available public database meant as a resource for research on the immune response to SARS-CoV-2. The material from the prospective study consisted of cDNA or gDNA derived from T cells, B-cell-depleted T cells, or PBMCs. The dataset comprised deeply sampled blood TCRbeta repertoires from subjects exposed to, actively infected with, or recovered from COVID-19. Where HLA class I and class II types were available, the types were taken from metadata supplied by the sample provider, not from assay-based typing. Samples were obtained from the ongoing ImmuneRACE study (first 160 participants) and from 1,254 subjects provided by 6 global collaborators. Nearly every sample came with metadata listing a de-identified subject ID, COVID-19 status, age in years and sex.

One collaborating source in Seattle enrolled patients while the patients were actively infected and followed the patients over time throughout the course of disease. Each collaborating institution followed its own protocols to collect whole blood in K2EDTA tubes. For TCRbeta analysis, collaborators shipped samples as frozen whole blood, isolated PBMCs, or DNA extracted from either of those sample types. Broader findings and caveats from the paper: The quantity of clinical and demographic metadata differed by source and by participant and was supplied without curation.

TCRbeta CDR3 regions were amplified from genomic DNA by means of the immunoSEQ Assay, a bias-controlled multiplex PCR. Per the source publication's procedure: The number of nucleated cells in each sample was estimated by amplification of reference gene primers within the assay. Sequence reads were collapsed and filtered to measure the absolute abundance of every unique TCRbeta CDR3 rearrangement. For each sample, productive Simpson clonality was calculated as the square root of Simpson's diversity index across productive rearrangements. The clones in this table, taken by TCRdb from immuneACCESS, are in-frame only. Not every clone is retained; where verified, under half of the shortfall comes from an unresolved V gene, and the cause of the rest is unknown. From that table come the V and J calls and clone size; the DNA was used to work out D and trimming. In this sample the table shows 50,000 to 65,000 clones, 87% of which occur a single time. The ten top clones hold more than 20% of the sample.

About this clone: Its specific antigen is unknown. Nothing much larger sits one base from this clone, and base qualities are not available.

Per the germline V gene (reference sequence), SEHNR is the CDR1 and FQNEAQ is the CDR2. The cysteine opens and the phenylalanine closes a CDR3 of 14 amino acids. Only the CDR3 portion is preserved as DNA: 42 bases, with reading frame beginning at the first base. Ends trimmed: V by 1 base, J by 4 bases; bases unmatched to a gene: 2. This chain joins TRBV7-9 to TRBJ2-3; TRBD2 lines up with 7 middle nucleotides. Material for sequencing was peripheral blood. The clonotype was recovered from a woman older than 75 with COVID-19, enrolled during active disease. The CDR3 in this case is CASSLVLASDTQYF. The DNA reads TGTGCCAGCAGCTTAGTACTAGCGTCAGATACGCAGTATTTT.